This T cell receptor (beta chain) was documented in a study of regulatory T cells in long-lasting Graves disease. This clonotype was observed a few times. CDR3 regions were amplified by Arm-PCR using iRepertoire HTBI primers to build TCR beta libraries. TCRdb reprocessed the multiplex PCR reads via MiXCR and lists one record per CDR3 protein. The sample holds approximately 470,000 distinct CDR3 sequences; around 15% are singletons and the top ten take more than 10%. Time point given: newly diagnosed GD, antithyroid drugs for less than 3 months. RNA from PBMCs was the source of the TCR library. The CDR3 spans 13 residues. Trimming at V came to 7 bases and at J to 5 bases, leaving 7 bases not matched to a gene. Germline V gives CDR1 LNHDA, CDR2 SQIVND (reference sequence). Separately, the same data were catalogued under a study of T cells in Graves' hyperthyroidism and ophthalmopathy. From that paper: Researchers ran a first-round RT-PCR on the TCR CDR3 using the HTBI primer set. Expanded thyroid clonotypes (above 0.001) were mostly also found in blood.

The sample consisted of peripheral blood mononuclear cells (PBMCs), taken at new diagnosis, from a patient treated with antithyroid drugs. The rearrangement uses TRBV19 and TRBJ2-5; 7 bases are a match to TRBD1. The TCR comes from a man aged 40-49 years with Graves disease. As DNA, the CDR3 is TGTGCCAGTACTAAGACAGGGTTGGAGACCCAGTACTTC. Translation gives CASTKTGLETQYF.